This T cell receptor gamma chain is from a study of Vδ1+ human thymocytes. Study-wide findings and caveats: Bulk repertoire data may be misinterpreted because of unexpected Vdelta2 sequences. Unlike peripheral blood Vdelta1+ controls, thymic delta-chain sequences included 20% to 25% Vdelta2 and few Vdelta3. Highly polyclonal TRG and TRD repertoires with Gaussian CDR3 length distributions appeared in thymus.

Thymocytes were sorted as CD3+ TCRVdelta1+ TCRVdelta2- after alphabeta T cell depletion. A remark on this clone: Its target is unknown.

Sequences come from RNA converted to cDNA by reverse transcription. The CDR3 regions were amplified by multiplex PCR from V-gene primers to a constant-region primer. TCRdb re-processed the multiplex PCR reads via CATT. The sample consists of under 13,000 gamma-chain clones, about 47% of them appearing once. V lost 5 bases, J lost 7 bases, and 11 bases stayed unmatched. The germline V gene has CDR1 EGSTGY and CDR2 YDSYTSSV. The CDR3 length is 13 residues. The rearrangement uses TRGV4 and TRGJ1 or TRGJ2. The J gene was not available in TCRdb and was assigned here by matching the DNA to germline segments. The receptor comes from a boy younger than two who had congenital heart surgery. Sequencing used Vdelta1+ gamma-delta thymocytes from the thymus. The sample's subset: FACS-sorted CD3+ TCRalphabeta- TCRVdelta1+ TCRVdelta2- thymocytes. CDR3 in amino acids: CATWGRQEYKKLF. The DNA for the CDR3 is TGTGCCACCTGGGGGAGGCAGGAATATAAGAAACTCTTT.